A selection of T cell receptor beta chains follows, all from one sample in a study of T cell repertoires in cytomegalovirus infection. TCRdb redid the calling of the reads with MiXCR, one entry per CDR3 protein. The profile shows roughly 180,000 distinct CDR3 sequences, 28% of them singletons. Sequenced material: PBMCs. These TCRs come from a human donor in good health (CMV status not recorded). Some clones in this sample may be carry-over from other donors' samples. Both conserved end residues are part of each CDR3. A D gene is named only where the DNA matches it firmly. For some rows the clone size is stated as once, few or many, or as a class when expanded; others skip it.

abundance: NA
j_gene: TRBJ1-1
d_gene: NA
v_gene: TRBV13
CDR3nt: TGTGCCAGCAGCTCCGGACACTCTGAAACTGAAGCTTTCTTT
CDR3aa: CASSSGHSETEAFF

abundance: NA
j_gene: TRBJ1-3
d_gene: NA
v_gene: TRBV4-1
CDR3nt: TGCGCCAGCAGCCAAGATCGGTCTGGAAACACCATATATTTT
CDR3aa: CASSQDRSGNTIYF

abundance: NA
j_gene: TRBJ1-2
d_gene: TRBD1
v_gene: TRBV7-2
CDR3nt: TGTGCCAGCAGCTTAGGGGGACAGGGGGCGCATGGCTACACCTTC
CDR3aa: CASSLGGQGAHGYTF

abundance: NA
j_gene: TRBJ1-2
d_gene: NA
v_gene: TRBV9
CDR3nt: TGTGCCAGCACTTTGGGGACTAACTATGGCTACACCTTC
CDR3aa: CASTLGTNYGYTF

abundance: NA
j_gene: TRBJ2-3
d_gene: NA
v_gene: TRBV2
CDR3nt: TGTGCCAGCAGGGCCCGGAGCACAGATACGCAGTATTTT
CDR3aa: CASRARSTDTQYF

abundance: NA
j_gene: TRBJ2-4
d_gene: NA
v_gene: TRBV5-1
CDR3nt: TGCGCCAGCAGCTTGGGGACAGCGAACATTCAGTACTTC
CDR3aa: CASSLGTANIQYF

abundance: many
j_gene: TRBJ2-1
d_gene: TRBD1
v_gene: TRBV7-8
CDR3nt: TGTGCCAGCAGCTTGGGGAGTCAGGGGGCCTACAATGAGCAGTTCTTC
CDR3aa: CASSLGSQGAYNEQFF

abundance: NA
j_gene: TRBJ2-2
d_gene: NA
v_gene: TRBV7-2
CDR3nt: TGTGCCAGCAGCTTAAGTTTCACCGGGGAGCTGTTTTTT
CDR3aa: CASSLSFTGELFF

abundance: NA
j_gene: TRBJ1-1
d_gene: NA
v_gene: TRBV5-1
CDR3nt: TGCGCCAGCAGCTTCTCAGGGAACGTGGACACTGAAGCTTTCTTT
CDR3aa: CASSFSGNVDTEAFF

abundance: NA
j_gene: TRBJ1-3
d_gene: NA
v_gene: TRBV11-2
CDR3nt: TGTGCCAGCAGCCCCAGGACTTCAAACACCATATATTTT
CDR3aa: CASSPRTSNTIYF

abundance: NA
j_gene: TRBJ2-7
d_gene: NA
v_gene: TRBV10-1
CDR3nt: TGCGCCTCTGGACAGTTTTCCTACGAGCAGTACTTC
CDR3aa: CASGQFSYEQYF

abundance: NA
j_gene: TRBJ1-1
d_gene: NA
v_gene: TRBV12-5
CDR3nt: TGTGCTAGTGGTTTCCCAGGGAGCACTGAAGCTTTCTTT
CDR3aa: CASGFPGSTEAFF

abundance: NA
j_gene: TRBJ1-1
d_gene: NA
v_gene: TRBV25-1
CDR3nt: TGTGCCAGCAGTGAATATGGGGGCATGAACACTGAAGCTTTCTTT
CDR3aa: CASSEYGGMNTEAFF

abundance: few
j_gene: TRBJ2-7
d_gene: TRBD1
v_gene: TRBV4-2
CDR3nt: TGTGCCAGCAGCCGGGACAGGAGTAATTCCTACGAGCAGTACTTC
CDR3aa: CASSRDRSNSYEQYF

abundance: NA
j_gene: TRBJ1-2
d_gene: NA
v_gene: TRBV6-6
CDR3nt: TGTGCCAGCAGTTCCAATCCTAACTATGGCTACACCTTC
CDR3aa: CASSSNPNYGYTF

abundance: many
j_gene: TRBJ2-7
d_gene: TRBD1
v_gene: TRBV7-9
CDR3nt: TGTGCCAGCAGCCTCGACAGGGGCAAGGACGAGCAGTACTTC
CDR3aa: CASSLDRGKDEQYF

abundance: few
j_gene: TRBJ2-5
d_gene: NA
v_gene: TRBV20-1
CDR3nt: TGCAGTGCTACGGTGACTAATCGAGAGACCCAGTACTTC
CDR3aa: CSATVTNRETQYF

abundance: NA
j_gene: TRBJ1-2
d_gene: NA
v_gene: TRBV10-3
CDR3nt: TGTGCCATCAGCCAAACGCAAGATGGGGGGGGCTATGGCTACGCCTTC
CDR3aa: CAISQTQDGGGYGYAF

abundance: NA
j_gene: TRBJ1-1
d_gene: NA
v_gene: TRBV5-1
CDR3nt: TGCGCCAGCAGCTTCCGTCGGGAAGCTGAAGCTTTCTTT
CDR3aa: CASSFRREAEAFF

abundance: NA
j_gene: TRBJ1-2
d_gene: NA
v_gene: TRBV7-4
CDR3nt: TGTGCCAGCAGCTTAGCAGGGACGGCTAACTATGGCTACACCTTC
CDR3aa: CASSLAGTANYGYTF

abundance: few
j_gene: TRBJ2-7
d_gene: NA
v_gene: TRBV10-2
CDR3nt: TGCGCCAGCAGTGGGGGCGGGACACCTTACGAGCAGTACTTC
CDR3aa: CASSGGGTPYEQYF

abundance: few
j_gene: TRBJ2-7
d_gene: NA
v_gene: TRBV12-3/TRBV12-4
CDR3nt: TGTGCCAGCAGTTTAGGGGGCCCGAGAATCTCCTACGAGCAGTACTTC
CDR3aa: CASSLGGPRISYEQYF

abundance: many
j_gene: TRBJ2-7
d_gene: NA
v_gene: TRBV7-6
CDR3nt: TGTGCCAGCAGCTTAGGTGTTAGCGGACCGAGCTCCTACGAGCAGTACTTC
CDR3aa: CASSLGVSGPSSYEQYF

abundance: NA
j_gene: TRBJ2-1
d_gene: TRBD1
v_gene: TRBV19
CDR3nt: TGTGCCAGTAGTAAGCAGGGGGATAAGTTTGAGCAGTTCTTC
CDR3aa: CASSKQGDKFEQFF

abundance: few
j_gene: TRBJ2-7
d_gene: TRBD2
v_gene: TRBV11-2
CDR3nt: TGTGCCAGCAGCTTAGATCATAGCGGGGGGACCTACGAGCAGTACTTC
CDR3aa: CASSLDHSGGTYEQYF

abundance: many
j_gene: TRBJ2-6
d_gene: NA
v_gene: TRBV2
CDR3nt: TGTGCCAGCAGTGAAGGTGGGGCCAACGTCCTGACTTTC
CDR3aa: CASSEGGANVLTF

abundance: few
j_gene: TRBJ2-5
d_gene: TRBD1
v_gene: TRBV3-1
CDR3nt: TGTGCCAGCAGCCAAGTCAGGGGGCAGGAGACCCAGTACTTC
CDR3aa: CASSQVRGQETQYF

abundance: NA
j_gene: TRBJ1-5
d_gene: NA
v_gene: TRBV12-3/TRBV12-4
CDR3nt: TGTGCCAGCAGTTTAGGTAGGGCAGGCAGTGTAGGGCAGCCCCAGCATTTT
CDR3aa: CASSLGRAGSVGQPQHF

abundance: NA
j_gene: TRBJ2-7
d_gene: NA
v_gene: TRBV10-3
CDR3nt: TGTGCCATCACCCCCCGGCCTCCTTTGGGATACGAGCAGTACTTC
CDR3aa: CAITPRPPLGYEQYF

abundance: NA
j_gene: TRBJ2-7
d_gene: NA
v_gene: TRBV6-5
CDR3nt: TGTGCCAGCAGTGATTCGGGGGGCGACTACGAGCAGTACTTC
CDR3aa: CASSDSGGDYEQYF

abundance: NA
j_gene: TRBJ1-5
d_gene: NA
v_gene: TRBV5-6
CDR3nt: TGTGCCAGCAGCTTGGGAGTTGAGCCCCAGCATTTT
CDR3aa: CASSLGVEPQHF

abundance: few
j_gene: TRBJ1-1
d_gene: NA
v_gene: TRBV10-3
CDR3nt: TGTGCCATCAATTCCGGGTTAAGGAGTGAAGCTTTCTTT
CDR3aa: CAINSGLRSEAFF

abundance: few
j_gene: TRBJ2-5
d_gene: NA
v_gene: TRBV2
CDR3nt: TGTGCCAGCAGTGAATCCAGGACTTACCAAGAGACCCAGTACTTC
CDR3aa: CASSESRTYQETQYF

abundance: many
j_gene: TRBJ2-5
d_gene: TRBD1
v_gene: TRBV7-2
CDR3nt: TGTGCCAGCAGCCCCGGGACAGGGGACGGAGAGACCCAGTACTTC
CDR3aa: CASSPGTGDGETQYF

abundance: NA
j_gene: TRBJ1-5
d_gene: NA
v_gene: TRBV6-2/TRBV6-3
CDR3nt: TGTGCCAGCAGTTACGGACTCCTGGGGAATCAGCCCCAGCATTTT
CDR3aa: CASSYGLLGNQPQHF

abundance: NA
j_gene: TRBJ1-6
d_gene: TRBD1
v_gene: TRBV20-1
CDR3nt: TGCAGTGCTAGAGATAAGGGGACAGTCTTTAATTCACCCCTCCACTTT
CDR3aa: CSARDKGTVFNSPLHF

abundance: NA
j_gene: TRBJ2-2
d_gene: NA
v_gene: TRBV7-3
CDR3nt: TGTGCCAGCAGCTTCGGAGATCCTGGGGTTTCCAGGGAGCTGTTTTTT
CDR3aa: CASSFGDPGVSRELFF

abundance: many
j_gene: TRBJ1-2
d_gene: TRBD1
v_gene: TRBV7-8
CDR3nt: TGTGCCAGCAGTCCACTCTCCGGGACAGTGGTTAACTATGGCTACACCTTC
CDR3aa: CASSPLSGTVVNYGYTF

abundance: NA
j_gene: TRBJ1-1
d_gene: TRBD1
v_gene: TRBV25-1
CDR3nt: TGTGCCAGCAGTGAATCAATTGGCAGGGGGCGAACTGAAGCTTTCTTT
CDR3aa: CASSESIGRGRTEAFF

abundance: NA
j_gene: TRBJ1-1
d_gene: NA
v_gene: TRBV15
CDR3nt: TGTGCCACCAGCACCCAGACGGCTTTGAACACTGAAGCTTTCTTT
CDR3aa: CATSTQTALNTEAFF

abundance: NA
j_gene: TRBJ1-4
d_gene: NA
v_gene: TRBV5-1
CDR3nt: TGCGCCAGCAGCTTGGTGGGGTCTCGGGAAAAACTGTTTTTT
CDR3aa: CASSLVGSREKLFF

abundance: many
j_gene: TRBJ1-5
d_gene: NA
v_gene: TRBV2
CDR3nt: TGTGCCAGCAGTGAAGGGGCAGTTAGCAATCAGCCCCAGCATTTT
CDR3aa: CASSEGAVSNQPQHF

abundance: NA
j_gene: TRBJ1-1
d_gene: NA
v_gene: TRBV30
CDR3nt: TGTGCCTGCTGGAACAGAGGCACTGAAGCTTTCTTT
CDR3aa: CACWNRGTEAFF

abundance: NA
j_gene: TRBJ1-2
d_gene: NA
v_gene: TRBV20-1
CDR3nt: TGCAGCCGACAGAATCCTAACTATGGCTACACCTTC
CDR3aa: CSRQNPNYGYTF

abundance: few
j_gene: TRBJ2-7
d_gene: NA
v_gene: TRBV19
CDR3nt: TGTGCCAGTACCGCGAGGGGATCCTACGAGCAGTACTTC
CDR3aa: CASTARGSYEQYF

abundance: NA
j_gene: TRBJ1-1
d_gene: NA
v_gene: TRBV5-1
CDR3nt: TGCGCCAGCAGCTTGGAGGTCCCAGGTGGGGACACTGAAGCTTTCTTT
CDR3aa: CASSLEVPGGDTEAFF

abundance: NA
j_gene: TRBJ2-7
d_gene: TRBD1
v_gene: TRBV7-2
CDR3nt: TGTGCCAGCAGCTACGGGACAGGGAACGAGCAGTACTTC
CDR3aa: CASSYGTGNEQYF

abundance: NA
j_gene: TRBJ1-1
d_gene: TRBD1
v_gene: TRBV6-1
CDR3nt: TGTGCCAGCAGTGCCCCGGGACAGGTGAACACTGAAGCTTTCTTT
CDR3aa: CASSAPGQVNTEAFF